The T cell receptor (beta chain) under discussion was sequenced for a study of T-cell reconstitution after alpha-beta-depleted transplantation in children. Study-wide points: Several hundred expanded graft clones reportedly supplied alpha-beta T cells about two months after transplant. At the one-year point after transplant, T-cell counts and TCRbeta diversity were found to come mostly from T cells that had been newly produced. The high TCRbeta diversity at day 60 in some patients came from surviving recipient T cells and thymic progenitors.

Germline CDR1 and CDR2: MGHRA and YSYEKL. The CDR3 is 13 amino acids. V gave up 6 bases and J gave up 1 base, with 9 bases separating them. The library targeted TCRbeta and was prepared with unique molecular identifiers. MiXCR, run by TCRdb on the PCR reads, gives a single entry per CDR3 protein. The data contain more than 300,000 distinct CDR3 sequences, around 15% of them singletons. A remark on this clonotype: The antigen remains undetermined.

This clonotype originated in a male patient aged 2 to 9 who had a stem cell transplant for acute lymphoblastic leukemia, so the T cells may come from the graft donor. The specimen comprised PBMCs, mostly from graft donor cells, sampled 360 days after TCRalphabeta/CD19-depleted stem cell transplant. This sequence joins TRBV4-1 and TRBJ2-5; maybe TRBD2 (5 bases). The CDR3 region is CASSYGLQETQYF. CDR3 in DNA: TGCGCCAGCAGTTACGGACTCCAAGAGACCCAGTACTTC.